This T cell receptor (beta chain) originates from a study of T-cell reconstitution after alpha-beta-depleted transplantation in children. This clonotype has a handful of counts. Unique molecular identifiers were used in preparing the TCRbeta library. TCRdb processed the PCR reads anew with MiXCR; each CDR3 protein has one entry. The sample has about 600,000 distinct CDR3 sequences; 13% are singletons. This sample comprised PBMCs, mostly from graft donor cells, obtained 360 days after TCRalphabeta/CD19-depleted stem cell transplant. The receptor was isolated from a male patient aged 10-17 years who had a stem cell transplant for acute myeloid leukemia, so the T cells may come from the graft donor.

The CDR3 DNA reads as TGCGCCAGCAGCTTATTCAGTGTAGATGGGACCCAGTACTTC. Residues: CASSLFSVDGTQYF. The genes are TRBV5-1 and TRBJ2-5; no clear D gene. The CDR3 is made up of 14 amino acids. V was pared by 2 bases and J by 7 bases, with 15 bases between. Per germline, CDR1 SGHRS and CDR2 YFSETQ. The variable domain in full, completed from reference TRBV5-1 and TRBJ2-5, reads KAGVTQTPRYLIKTRGQQVTLSCSPISGHRSVSWYQQTPGQGLQFLFEYFSETQRNKGNFPGRFSGRQFSNSRSEMNVSTLELGDSALYLCASSLFSVDGTQYFGPGTRLLVL.